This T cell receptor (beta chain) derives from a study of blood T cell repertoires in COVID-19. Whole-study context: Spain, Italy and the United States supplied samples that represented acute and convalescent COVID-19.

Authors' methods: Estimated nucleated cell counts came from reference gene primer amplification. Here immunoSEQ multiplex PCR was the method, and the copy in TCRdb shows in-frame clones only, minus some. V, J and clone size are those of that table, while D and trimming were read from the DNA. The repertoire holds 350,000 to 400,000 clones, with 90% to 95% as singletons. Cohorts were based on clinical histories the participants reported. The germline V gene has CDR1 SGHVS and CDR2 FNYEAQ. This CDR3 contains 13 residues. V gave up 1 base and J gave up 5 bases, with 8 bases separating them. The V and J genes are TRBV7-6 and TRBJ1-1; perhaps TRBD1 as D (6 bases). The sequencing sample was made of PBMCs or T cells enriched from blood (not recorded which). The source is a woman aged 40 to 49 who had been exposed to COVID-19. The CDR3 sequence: CASSLGGPTEAFF. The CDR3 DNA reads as TGTGCCAGCAGCTTAGGGGGGCCTACTGAAGCTTTCTTT. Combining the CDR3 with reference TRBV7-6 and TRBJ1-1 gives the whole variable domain GAGVSQSPRYKVTKRGQDVALRCDPISGHVSLYWYRQALGQGPEFLTYFNYEAQQDKSGLPNDRFSAERPEGSISTLTIQRTEQRDSAMYRCASSLGGPTEAFFGQGTRLTVV.